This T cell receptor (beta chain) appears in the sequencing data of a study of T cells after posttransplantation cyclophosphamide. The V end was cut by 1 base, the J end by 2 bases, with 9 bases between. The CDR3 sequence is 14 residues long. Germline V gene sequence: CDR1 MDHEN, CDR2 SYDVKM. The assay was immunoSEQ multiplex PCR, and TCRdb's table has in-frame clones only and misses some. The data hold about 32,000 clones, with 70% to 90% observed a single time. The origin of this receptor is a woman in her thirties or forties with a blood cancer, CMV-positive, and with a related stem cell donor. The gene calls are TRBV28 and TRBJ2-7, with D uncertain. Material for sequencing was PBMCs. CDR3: CASSLYGSAYEQYF. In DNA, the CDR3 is TGTGCCAGCAGTTTATACGGGTCCGCCTACGAGCAGTACTTC.